The clone carrying this TCR beta chain was counted many times. Amplification from RNA transcripts yielded the TCR beta CDR3 regions. Following a first-round RT-PCR that used HTBI primers, a second-round multiplex PCR was carried out. TCRdb passed the multiplex PCR reads through MiXCR, listing each CDR3 protein once. The table shows roughly 230,000 distinct CDR3 sequences, with about 22% occurring only once. The CDR3 runs to 15 residues. Germline V gives CDR1 MNHEY, CDR2 SVGAGI. V shed 0 bases, J shed 5 bases, and the junction held 3 bases outside the gene matches. The sample originates from a study of Graves' ophthalmopathy and Graves' hyperthyroidism. Ophthalmopathy donors showed moderate-to-severe activity, CAS ≥3, NOSPECS ≥4 and a duration under 3 months. Pregnancy or lactation, uncontrolled infections and other autoimmune diseases were grounds for excluding patients. PBMCs were density-gradient isolated from about 9.6 ml fresh blood.

V and J are TRBV6-5 and TRBJ1-5, with TRBD1 matching 8 bases. This clonotype originated in a woman aged 45-65 years with Graves' ophthalmopathy. The sample consisted of peripheral blood. CDR3 nucleotides: TGTGCCAGCAGTTACTCGACAGGGGCGGATCAGCCCCAGCATTTT. This gives the protein CASSYSTGADQPQHF.